Listed below are T cell receptor beta chains from one sample, sequenced in a study of blood T cell repertoires in COVID-19. Measured with immunoSEQ multiplex PCR; TCRdb has only the in-frame clones, and not every one. The table records about 280,000 clones, less than 90% of them present only once. Specimen: peripheral blood. These receptors were obtained from a human donor in a cohort sampled during active COVID-19. The CDR3 runs from the conserved cysteine through the conserved F or W. A D gene is named only where the DNA matches it firmly. Clone size appears in some rows only: once, few, many, or a class for an expanded clone.

d_gene | len | j_gene | abundance | v_gene | CDR3aa | CDR3nt
. | 13 | TRBJ2-5 | . | TRBV15 | CATHGEPQETQYF | TGTGCCACCCACGGAGAACCCCAAGAGACCCAGTACTTC
TRBD2 | 15 | TRBJ2-7 | . | TRBV7-9 | CASSYVGGRAYEQYF | TGTGCCAGCAGCTACGTCGGCGGGAGGGCATACGAGCAGTACTTC
. | 14 | TRBJ1-5 | once | TRBV6-2/TRBV6-3 | CASSWTGRNQPQHF | TGTGCCAGCAGTTGGACTGGGAGGAATCAGCCCCAGCATTTT
TRBD2 | 16 | TRBJ2-3 | . | TRBV7-9 | CASSQSSGRFTDTQYF | TGTGCCAGCAGCCAATCAAGCGGGAGGTTTACAGATACGCAGTATTTT
. | 17 | TRBJ1-1 | . | TRBV7-9 | CASSLSPEYTARGEAFF | TGTGCCAGCAGCTTATCCCCCGAGTACACAGCACGGGGTGAAGCTTTCTTT
TRBD1 | 17 | TRBJ1-2 | . | TRBV28 | CASHQSGPGQGAYGYTF | TGTGCCAGCCATCAAAGCGGCCCGGGACAGGGGGCTTACGGCTACACCTTC
TRBD1 | 14 | TRBJ1-1 | . | TRBV28 | CASSPGTGGFEAFF | TGTGCCAGCAGTCCCGGGACAGGGGGTTTTGAAGCTTTCTTT
. | 11 | TRBJ1-3 | few | TRBV20-1 | CSPISGNTIYF | TGCAGTCCGATTAGCGGAAACACCATATATTTT
. | 11 | TRBJ1-1 | . | TRBV5-5 | CASSQRTEAFF | TGTGCCAGCAGCCAGCGCACTGAAGCTTTCTTT
. | 15 | TRBJ1-5 | . | TRBV19 | CASSGAGVGNQPQHF | TGTGCCAGTAGTGGGGCGGGGGTCGGCAATCAGCCCCAGCATTTT
. | 17 | TRBJ1-5 | . | TRBV7-2 | CASSPRGGPYSNQPQHF | TGTGCCAGCAGCCCAAGGGGGGGACCATATAGCAATCAGCCCCAGCATTTT
TRBD1 | 15 | TRBJ1-2 | . | TRBV18 | CASSRNRDRGLGYTF | TGTGCCAGCTCACGGAACCGGGACAGGGGGCTCGGCTACACCTTC
. | 13 | TRBJ1-1 | few | TRBV12-3/TRBV12-4 | CASSSILGTEAFF | TGTGCCAGCAGTTCTATTCTCGGTACTGAAGCTTTCTTT
. | 14 | TRBJ1-2 | . | TRBV30 | CAWVRQRANYGYTF | TGTGCCTGGGTCCGCCAGCGGGCTAACTATGGCTACACCTTC
TRBD1 | 14 | TRBJ2-7 | . | TRBV6-2/TRBV6-3 | CASSIQGGSREQYF | TGTGCCAGCAGTATACAGGGGGGTTCGAGGGAGCAGTACTTC
TRBD1 | 13 | TRBJ1-2 | . | TRBV7-9 | CASSSQGAGGYTF | TGTGCCAGCAGCTCACAGGGGGCGGGTGGCTACACCTTC
. | 15 | TRBJ2-7 | . | TRBV4-2 | CASSQESGSSYEQYF | TGTGCCAGCAGCCAAGAGTCGGGAAGTTCCTACGAGCAGTACTTC